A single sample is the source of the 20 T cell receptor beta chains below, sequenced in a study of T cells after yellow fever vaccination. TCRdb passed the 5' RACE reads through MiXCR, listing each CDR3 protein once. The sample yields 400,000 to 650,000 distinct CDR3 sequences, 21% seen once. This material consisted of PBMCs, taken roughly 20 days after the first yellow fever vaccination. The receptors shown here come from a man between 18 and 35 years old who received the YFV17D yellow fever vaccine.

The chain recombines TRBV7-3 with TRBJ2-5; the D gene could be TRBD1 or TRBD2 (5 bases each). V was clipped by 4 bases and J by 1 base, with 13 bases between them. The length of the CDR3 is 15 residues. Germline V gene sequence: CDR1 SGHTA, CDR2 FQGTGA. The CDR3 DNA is TGTGCCAGCAGCTCGGGACCGACGACCCAAGAGACCCAGTACTTC. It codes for CASSSGPTTQETQYF.

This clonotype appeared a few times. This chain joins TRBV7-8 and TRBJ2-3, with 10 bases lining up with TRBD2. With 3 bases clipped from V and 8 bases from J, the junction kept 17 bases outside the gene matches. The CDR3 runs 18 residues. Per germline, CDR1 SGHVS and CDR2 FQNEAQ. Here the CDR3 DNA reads TGTGCCAGCAGCTTGAGGGGAAGCGGGGGGGCTTTATCGGGTACGCAGTATTTT. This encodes CASSLRGSGGALSGTQYF.

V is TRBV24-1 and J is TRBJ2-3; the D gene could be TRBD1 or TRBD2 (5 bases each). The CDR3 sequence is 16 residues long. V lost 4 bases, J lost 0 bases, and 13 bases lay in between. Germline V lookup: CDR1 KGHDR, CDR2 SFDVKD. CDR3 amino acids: CATSDTGTVSTDTQYF. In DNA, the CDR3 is TGTGCCACCAGTGACACCGGGACGGTAAGCACAGATACGCAGTATTTT.

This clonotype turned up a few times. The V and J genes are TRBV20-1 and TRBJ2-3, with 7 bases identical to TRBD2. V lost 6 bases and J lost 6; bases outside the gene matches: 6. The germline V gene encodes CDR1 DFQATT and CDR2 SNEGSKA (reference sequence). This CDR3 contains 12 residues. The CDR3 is CSARGTIDTQYF. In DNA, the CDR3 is TGCAGTGCCCGGGGGACTATTGATACGCAGTATTTT.

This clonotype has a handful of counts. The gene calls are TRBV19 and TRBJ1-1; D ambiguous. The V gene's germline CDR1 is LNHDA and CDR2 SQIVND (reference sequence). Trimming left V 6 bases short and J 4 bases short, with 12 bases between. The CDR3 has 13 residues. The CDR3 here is CASRRTSVTEAFF. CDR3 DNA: TGTGCCAGTAGACGGACCTCCGTCACTGAAGCTTTCTTT.

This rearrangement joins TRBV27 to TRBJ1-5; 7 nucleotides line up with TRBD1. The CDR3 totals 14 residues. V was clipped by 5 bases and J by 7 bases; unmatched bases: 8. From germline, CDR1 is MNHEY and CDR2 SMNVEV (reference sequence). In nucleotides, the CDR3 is TGTGCCAGCAGTCTCGGGACAGCATACCAGCCCCAGCATTTT. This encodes CASSLGTAYQPQHF.

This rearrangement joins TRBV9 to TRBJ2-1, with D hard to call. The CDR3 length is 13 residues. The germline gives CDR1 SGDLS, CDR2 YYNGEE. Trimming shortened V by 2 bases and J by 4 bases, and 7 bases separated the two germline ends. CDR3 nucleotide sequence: TGTGCCAGCAGCGTTTCTACATACAATGAGCAGTTCTTC. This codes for CASSVSTYNEQFF.

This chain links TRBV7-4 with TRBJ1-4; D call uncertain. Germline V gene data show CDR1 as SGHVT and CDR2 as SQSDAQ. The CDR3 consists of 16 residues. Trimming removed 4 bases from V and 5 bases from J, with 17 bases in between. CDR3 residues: CASSSHWTDHNEKLFF. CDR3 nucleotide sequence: TGTGCCAGCAGCTCCCACTGGACGGACCACAATGAAAAACTGTTTTTT.

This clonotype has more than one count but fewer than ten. This chain's CDR3 is CASSLEPQGGNTEAFF. As DNA, the CDR3 is TGCGCCAGCAGCTTGGAACCACAGGGAGGGAACACTGAAGCTTTCTTT. The chain joins TRBV5-1 to TRBJ1-1; D perhaps matches TRBD1 (6 bases). The ends were cut back, 0 bases at V and 1 base at J, with 13 bases in the middle. Germline CDR1 reads SGHRS; CDR2 reads YFSETQ. CDR3 size: 16 residues.

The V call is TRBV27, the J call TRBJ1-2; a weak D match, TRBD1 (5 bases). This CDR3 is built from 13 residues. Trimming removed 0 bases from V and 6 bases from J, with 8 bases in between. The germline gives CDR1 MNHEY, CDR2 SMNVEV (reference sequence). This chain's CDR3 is CASSLSRGNGYTF. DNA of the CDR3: TGTGCCAGCAGTTTATCGAGGGGCAATGGCTACACCTTC.

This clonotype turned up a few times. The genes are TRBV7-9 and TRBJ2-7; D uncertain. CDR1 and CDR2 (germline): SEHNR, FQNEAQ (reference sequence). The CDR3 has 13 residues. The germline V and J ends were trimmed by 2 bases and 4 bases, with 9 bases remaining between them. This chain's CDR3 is CASSLTVEYEQYF. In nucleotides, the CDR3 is TGTGCCAGCAGCTTAACGGTAGAGTACGAGCAGTACTTC. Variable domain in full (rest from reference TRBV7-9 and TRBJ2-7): DTGVSQNPRHKITKRGQNVTFRCDPISEHNRLYWYRQTLGQGPEFLTYFQNEAQLEKSRLLSDRFSAERPKGSFSTLEIQRTEQGDSAMYLCASSLTVEYEQYFGPGTRLTVT.

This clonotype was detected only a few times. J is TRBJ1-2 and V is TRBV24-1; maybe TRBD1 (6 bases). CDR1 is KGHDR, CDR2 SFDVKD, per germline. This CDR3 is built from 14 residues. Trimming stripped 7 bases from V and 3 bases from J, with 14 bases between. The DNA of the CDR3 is TGTGCCACCAGATCGACAGGTACGGACTATGGCTACACCTTC. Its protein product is CATRSTGTDYGYTF.

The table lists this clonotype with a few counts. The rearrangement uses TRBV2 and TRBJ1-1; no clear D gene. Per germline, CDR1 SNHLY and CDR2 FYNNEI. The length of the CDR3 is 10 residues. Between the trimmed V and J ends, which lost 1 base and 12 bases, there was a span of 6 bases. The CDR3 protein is CASSEGSTFF. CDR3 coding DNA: TGTGCCAGCAGTGAAGGTTCGACTTTCTTT.

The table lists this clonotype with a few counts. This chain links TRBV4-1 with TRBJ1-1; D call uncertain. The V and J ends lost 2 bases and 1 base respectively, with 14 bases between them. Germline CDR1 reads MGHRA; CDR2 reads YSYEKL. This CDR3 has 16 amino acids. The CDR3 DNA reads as TGCGCCAGCAGCCAACCCAGGAACCCCGAGAACACTGAAGCTTTCTTT. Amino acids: CASSQPRNPENTEAFF.

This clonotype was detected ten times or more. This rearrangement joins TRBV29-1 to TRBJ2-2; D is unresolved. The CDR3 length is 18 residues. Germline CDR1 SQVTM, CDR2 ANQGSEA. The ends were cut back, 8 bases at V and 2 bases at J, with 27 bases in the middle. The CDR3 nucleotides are TGCAGCAATTGGTGCCCCACGGAAGCGAGCGTTAACACCGGGGAGCTGTTTTTT. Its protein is CSNWCPTEASVNTGELFF.

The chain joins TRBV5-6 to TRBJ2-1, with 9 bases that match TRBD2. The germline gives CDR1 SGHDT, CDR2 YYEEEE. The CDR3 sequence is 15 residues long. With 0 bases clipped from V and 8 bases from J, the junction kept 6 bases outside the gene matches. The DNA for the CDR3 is TGTGCCAGCAGCTTGGGCGGGGGGGCAAGGGATGAGCAGTTCTTC. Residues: CASSLGGGARDEQFF.

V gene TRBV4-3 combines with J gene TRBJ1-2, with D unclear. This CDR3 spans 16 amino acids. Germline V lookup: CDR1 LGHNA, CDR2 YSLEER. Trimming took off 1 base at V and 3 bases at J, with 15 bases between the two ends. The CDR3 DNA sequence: TGCGCCAGCAGCCAAGTGAGAGGAACGAGTTACTATGGCTACACCTTC. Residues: CASSQVRGTSYYGYTF.

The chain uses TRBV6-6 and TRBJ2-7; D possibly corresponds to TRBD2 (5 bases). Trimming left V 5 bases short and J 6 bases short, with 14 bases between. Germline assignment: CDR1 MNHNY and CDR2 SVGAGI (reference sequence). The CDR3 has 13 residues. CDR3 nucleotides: TGTGCCAGCAGTCGCCGAGAGGGCCTCGAGCAGTACGTC. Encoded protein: CASSRREGLEQYV.

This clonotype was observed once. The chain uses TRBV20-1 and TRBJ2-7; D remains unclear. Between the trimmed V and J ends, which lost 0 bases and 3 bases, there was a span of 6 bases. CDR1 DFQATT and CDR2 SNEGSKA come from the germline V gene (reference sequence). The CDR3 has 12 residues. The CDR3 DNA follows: TGCAGTGCTAGAGACAGTTACTACGAGCAGTACTTC. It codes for CSARDSYYEQYF.

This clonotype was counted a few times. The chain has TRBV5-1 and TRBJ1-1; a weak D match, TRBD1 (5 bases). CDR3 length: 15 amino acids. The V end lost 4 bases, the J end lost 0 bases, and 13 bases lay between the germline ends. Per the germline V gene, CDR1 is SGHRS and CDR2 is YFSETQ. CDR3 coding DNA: TGCGCCAGCAGCATCGGGGCGGGTGTGAACACTGAAGCTTTCTTT. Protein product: CASSIGAGVNTEAFF.